A selection of T cell receptor beta chains follows, all from one sample in a study of identical twins. Using its own MiXCR run on the 5' RACE reads, TCRdb lists one record per CDR3 protein. The profile shows 450,000 or so distinct CDR3 sequences, roughly an eighth of them singletons. The same data also contributed to another study, on yellow fever vaccine responses in identical twins.

Sequencing was carried out using CD4+ T cells sorted from blood. Receptor source: a young woman in good health. Both conserved end residues are part of each CDR3. D genes are given only for firm matches. Size is omitted from some rows. Given values are once, few, many or a class for expanded clones.

V	J	size	D	DNA	CDR3
TRBV2	TRBJ2-3	few	-	TGTGCCAGCAGTGAAGCTGGAGATACGCAGTATTTT	CASSEAGDTQYF
TRBV12-5	TRBJ2-6	few	-	TGTGCTAGGGCCTATAGGATTGGGGCCAACGTCCTGACTTTC	CARAYRIGANVLTF
TRBV4-1	TRBJ1-1	-	-	TGCGCCAGCAGCCACCTGAACGGTCGGGGGAACACTGAAGCTTTCTTT	CASSHLNGRGNTEAFF
TRBV20-1	TRBJ1-6	many	-	TGCAGTGCTAGACAGGCAGGGACAAATTCACCCCTCCACTTT	CSARQAGTNSPLHF
TRBV24-1	TRBJ2-1	many	TRBD2	TGTGCCACCAGTGACCTAAGCGGGAGCTCCTACAATGAGCAGTTCTTC	CATSDLSGSSYNEQFF
TRBV7-9	TRBJ2-3	many	-	TGTGCCAGCAGCTTACGACCTGGGGCCAACACAGATACGCAGTATTTT	CASSLRPGANTDTQYF
TRBV5-6	TRBJ2-1	-	-	TGTGCCAGCAGCTTGACTACCAATGAGCAGTTCTTC	CASSLTTNEQFF
TRBV12-3/TRBV12-4	TRBJ2-1	few	TRBD2	TGTGCCTGCAGTTTAGCACCAAGGACTAGCGGGACCTACAATGAGCAGTTCTTC	CACSLAPRTSGTYNEQFF
TRBV20-1	TRBJ2-3	few	TRBD1	TGCAGTGCCGGGACAGGGAGAGATACGCAGTATTTT	CSAGTGRDTQYF
TRBV14	TRBJ2-5	many	TRBD2	TGTGCCAGCAGCCAAGATGGCGGACTAGCATCTGAGACCCAGTACTTC	CASSQDGGLASETQYF